Sequencing of this TCR beta chain was carried out in a study of T cells in Graves' hyperthyroidism and ophthalmopathy. The table lists this clonotype with many counts. What was amplified from RNA transcripts were TCR beta CDR3 regions. Researchers ran a first-round RT-PCR on the TCR CDR3 using the HTBI primer set. MiXCR was run by TCRdb on the multiplex PCR reads, yielding one entry per CDR3 protein. The table has roughly 560,000 distinct CDR3 sequences, over 12% seen once; the top ten hold 4.3%. CDR1 is MNHEY, CDR2 SMNVEV, per germline (reference sequence). After removal of 6 bases from V and 8 bases from J, the junction contained 5 bases not matched to a gene. The CDR3 is 12 amino acids.

Sequenced: blood. The genes are TRBV27 and TRBJ1-2; 8 bases align to TRBD1. The receptor comes from a woman aged 40-49 years with Graves' ophthalmopathy. CDR3 in DNA: TGTGCCAGCAGCACGACAGGGGAAGGCTACACCTTC. As protein: CASSTTGEGYTF.